Here is one T cell receptor (beta chain) with its context. As yet, its antigen is unknown. Only in-frame clones appear in the TCRdb table, and some are missing; sequencing was by immunoSEQ multiplex PCR. This repertoire shows more than 85,000 clones, 93% found once; its top ten account for 0.5% to 0.6%. Losses at the gene ends were 6 bases for V and 5 bases for J; bases not matched to a gene: 4. Germline CDR1 reads MNHNS; CDR2 reads SASEGT. The CDR3 spans 14 residues. The data are from a study of graft-versus-host responses after intestinal transplantation. Whole-study context: The transplants performed in recipients were multivisceral, liver-intestinal, or isolated intestinal. The whole recipient group had anti-thymocyte globulin induction followed by tacrolimus and steroids for roughly 3 years.

Points from the study as a whole: The marrow of recipients harbored GvH clones, and ileum or blood showed some of them first.

This specimen was unstimulated CD8+ T cells sorted from spleen or lymph node cells, taken before intestinal transplant. This TCR derives from a human donor who received an intestinal transplant. The chain is built from TRBV6-1 and TRBJ1-4, with 9 positions matching TRBD1. The DNA for the CDR3 is TGTGCCAGCAGCACAGGGGGCCTAAATGAAAAACTGTTTTTT. Encoded protein: CASSTGGLNEKLFF.